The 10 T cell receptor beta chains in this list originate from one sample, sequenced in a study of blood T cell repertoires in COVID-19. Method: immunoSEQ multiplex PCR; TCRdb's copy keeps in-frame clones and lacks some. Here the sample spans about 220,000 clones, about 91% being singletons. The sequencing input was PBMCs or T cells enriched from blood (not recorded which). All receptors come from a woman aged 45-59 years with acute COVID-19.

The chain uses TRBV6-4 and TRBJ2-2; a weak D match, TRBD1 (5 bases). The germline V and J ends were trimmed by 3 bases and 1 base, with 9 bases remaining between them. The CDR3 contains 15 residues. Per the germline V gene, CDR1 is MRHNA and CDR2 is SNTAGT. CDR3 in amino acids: CASSETGLNTGELFF. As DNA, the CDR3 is TGTGCCAGCAGTGAAACAGGTTTGAACACCGGGGAGCTGTTTTTT.

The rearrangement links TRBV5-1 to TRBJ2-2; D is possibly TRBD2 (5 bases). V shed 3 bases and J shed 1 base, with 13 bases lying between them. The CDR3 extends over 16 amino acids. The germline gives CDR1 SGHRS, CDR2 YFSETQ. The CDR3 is CASSSGRRMNTGELFF. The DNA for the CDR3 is TGCGCCAGCAGCTCCGGACGGAGGATGAACACCGGGGAGCTGTTTTTT.

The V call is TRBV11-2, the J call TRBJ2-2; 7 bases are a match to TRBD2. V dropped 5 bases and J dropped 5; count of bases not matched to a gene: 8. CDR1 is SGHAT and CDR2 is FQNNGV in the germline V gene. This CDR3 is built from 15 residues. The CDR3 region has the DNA TGTGCCAGCAGCCCTAGCGGTAGCGGAACCGGGGAGCTGTTTTTT. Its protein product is CASSPSGSGTGELFF. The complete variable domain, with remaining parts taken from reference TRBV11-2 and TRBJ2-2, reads EAGVAQSPRYKIIEKRQSVAFWCNPISGHATLYWYQQILGQGPKLLIQFQNNGVVDDSQLPKDRFSAERLKGVDSTLKIQPAKLEDSAVYLCASSPSGSGTGELFFGEGSRLTVL.

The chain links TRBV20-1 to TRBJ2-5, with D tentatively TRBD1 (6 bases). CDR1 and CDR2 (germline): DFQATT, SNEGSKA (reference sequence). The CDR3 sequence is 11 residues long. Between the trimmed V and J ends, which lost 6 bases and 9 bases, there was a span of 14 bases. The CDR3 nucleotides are TGCAGTGCACCTTCACAGGGTTCCCAGTACTTC. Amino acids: CSAPSQGSQYF.

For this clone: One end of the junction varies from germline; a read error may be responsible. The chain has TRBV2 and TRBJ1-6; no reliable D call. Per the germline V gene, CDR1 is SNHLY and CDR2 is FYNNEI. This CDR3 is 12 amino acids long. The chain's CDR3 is CASSSDNSPLHF. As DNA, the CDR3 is TGTGCCAGCAGCTCCGATAATTCACCCCTCCACTTT. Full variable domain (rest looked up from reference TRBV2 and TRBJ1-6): EPEVTQTPSHQVTQMGQEVILRCVPISNHLYFYWYRQILGQKVEFLVSFYNNEISEKSEIFDDQFSVERPDGSNFTLKIRSTKLEDSAMYFCASSSDNSPLHFGNGTRLTVT.

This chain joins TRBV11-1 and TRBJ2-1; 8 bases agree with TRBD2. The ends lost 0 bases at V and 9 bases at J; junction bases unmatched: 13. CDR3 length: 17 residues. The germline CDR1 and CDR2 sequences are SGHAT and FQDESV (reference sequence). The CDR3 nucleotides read TGTGCCAGCAGCTTAGCAGGACTAGCAGGGTCATCAAGTGAGCAGTTCTTC. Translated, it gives CASSLAGLAGSSSEQFF.

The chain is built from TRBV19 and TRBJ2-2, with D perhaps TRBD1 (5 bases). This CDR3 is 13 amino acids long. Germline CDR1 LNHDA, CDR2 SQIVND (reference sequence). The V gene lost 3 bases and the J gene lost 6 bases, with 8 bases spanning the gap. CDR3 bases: TGTGCCAGTAGTATTCAACAGGCCGGGGAGCTGTTTTTT. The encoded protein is CASSIQQAGELFF.

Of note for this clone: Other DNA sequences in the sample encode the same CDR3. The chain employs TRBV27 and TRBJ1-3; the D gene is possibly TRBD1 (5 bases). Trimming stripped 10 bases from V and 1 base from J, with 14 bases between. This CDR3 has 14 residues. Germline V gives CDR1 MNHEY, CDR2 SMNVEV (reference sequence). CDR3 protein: CATRTTGSGNTIYF. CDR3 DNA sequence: TGTGCCACGAGAACCACAGGTTCTGGAAACACCATATATTTT.

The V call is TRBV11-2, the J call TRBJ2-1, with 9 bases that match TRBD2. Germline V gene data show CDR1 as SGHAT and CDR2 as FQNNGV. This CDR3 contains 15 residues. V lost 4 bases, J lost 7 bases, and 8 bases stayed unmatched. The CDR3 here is CASSSLAGEANEQFF. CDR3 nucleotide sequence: TGTGCCAGCAGCTCTTTAGCGGGAGAGGCTAATGAGCAGTTCTTC.

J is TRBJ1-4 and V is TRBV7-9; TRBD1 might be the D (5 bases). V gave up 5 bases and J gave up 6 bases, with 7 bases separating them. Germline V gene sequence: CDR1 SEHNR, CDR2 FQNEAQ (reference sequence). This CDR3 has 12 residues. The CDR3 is CASSGAYEKLFF. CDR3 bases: TGTGCCAGCAGCGGGGCTTATGAAAAACTGTTTTTT.